The T cell receptor beta chain under discussion was sequenced for a study of cytomegalovirus exposure and HLA in healthy donors. Study-wide context: An early release of data contained 70 million to 95 million unique TCRs, which came from HLA-typed donors. Study-wide results and caveats: The study dropped some indistinguishable V segments, TRBV6-2 and TRBV6-3 among them. Judged likely to be a sequencing artifact was a cluster of highly shared sequence variants. Cytomegalovirus status, reportedly, was diagnosed with high specificity and sensitivity by the classifier.

The CDR3 spans 13 residues. Germline V CDR1 and CDR2: SGHRS, YFSETQ. PCR employed 60 Vbeta and 13 Jbeta primers. TCRdb's table, derived via immunoSEQ multiplex PCR, lists solely in-frame clones and lacks some. The data hold about 180,000 clones, with roughly 85% observed a single time. Regarding this clone: Its antigen is not known. Its ends do not fully match the called genes, so a read error is possible. The sample has other DNA sequences that encode this CDR3 too.

The receptor comes from a woman aged 40-49 years in good health and CMV-seronegative. The sample comprised PBMCs. The gene calls are TRBV5-1 and TRBJ1-1, with 7 bases lining up with TRBD1. The CDR3 DNA reads TGTGCCAGCAGTTTGACAGGGAGCTCTGAAGCTTTCTTT. Protein sequence: CASSLTGSSEAFF.